These 2 T cell receptor beta chains share one sample of origin, sequenced in a study of T-cell reconstitution after alpha-beta-depleted transplantation in children. Preparation of the TCRbeta library used unique molecular identifiers. TCRdb processed the PCR reads anew with MiXCR; each CDR3 protein has one entry. The profile shows 84,000 or so distinct CDR3 sequences, about a sixth of them singletons. The specimen was PBMCs, mostly from graft donor cells, collected 180 days after TCRalphabeta/CD19-depleted stem cell transplant. Source of these receptors: a male patient between 2 and 15 years old who had a stem cell transplant for acute lymphoblastic leukemia, so the T cells may come from the graft donor.

The J gene is TRBJ2-3, the V gene TRBV20-1, with 11 bases matching TRBD2. The trim removed 3 bases at V and 3 bases at J, leaving 2 bases unmatched. There are 14 residues in the CDR3. Germline V gene sequence: CDR1 DFQATT, CDR2 SNEGSKA (reference sequence). The CDR3 protein is CSASLAGGTDTQYF. CDR3 DNA: TGCAGTGCTAGTCTAGCGGGGGGTACAGATACGCAGTATTTT.

The CDR3 loop reads CASTLLVSAFEYGYTF. The CDR3 DNA reads TGTGCCAGCACCCTCTTGGTGTCCGCGTTTGAATATGGCTACACCTTC. The rearrangement joins TRBV5-4 to TRBJ1-2, with D unclear. CDR1 and CDR2 (germline): SGHNT, YYREEE (reference sequence). V lost 6 bases and J 5 bases, leaving 23 bases between the germline ends. CDR3 length: 16 amino acids. The full variable domain, rest sourced from reference TRBV5-4 and TRBJ1-2, is ETGVTQSPTHLIKTRGQQVTLRCSSQSGHNTVSWYQQALGQGPQFIFQYYREEENGRGNFPPRFSGLQFPNYSSELNVNALELDDSALYLCASTLLVSAFEYGYTFGSGTRLTVV.